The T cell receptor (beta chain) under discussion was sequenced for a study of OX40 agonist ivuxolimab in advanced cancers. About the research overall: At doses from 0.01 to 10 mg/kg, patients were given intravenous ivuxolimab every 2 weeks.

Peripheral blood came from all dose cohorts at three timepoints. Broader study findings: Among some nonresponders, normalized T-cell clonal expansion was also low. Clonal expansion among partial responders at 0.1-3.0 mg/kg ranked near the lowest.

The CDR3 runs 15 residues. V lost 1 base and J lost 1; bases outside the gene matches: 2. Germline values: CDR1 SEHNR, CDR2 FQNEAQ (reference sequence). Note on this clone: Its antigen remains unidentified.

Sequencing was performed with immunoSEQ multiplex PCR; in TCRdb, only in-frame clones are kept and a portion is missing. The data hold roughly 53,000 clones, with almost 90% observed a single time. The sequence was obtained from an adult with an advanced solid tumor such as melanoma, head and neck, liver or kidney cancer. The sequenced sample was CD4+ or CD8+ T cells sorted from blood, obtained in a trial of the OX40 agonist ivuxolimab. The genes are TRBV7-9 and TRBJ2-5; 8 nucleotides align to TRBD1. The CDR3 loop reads CASSLDRGIQETQYF. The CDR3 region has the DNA TGTGCCAGCAGCTTAGACAGGGGGATCCAAGAGACCCAGTACTTC.